These 28 T cell receptor beta chains were sequenced from one sample in a study of shared T cell receptors in the human thymus. Measured with immunoSEQ multiplex PCR; TCRdb has only the in-frame clones, and not every one. The table shows almost 550,000 clones, with about four fifths occurring only once. This sample was also put to use in a study of human thymus T cells.

Sequenced sample: thymocytes. These receptors all stem from a boy under two years old with a congenital heart defect.

The gene calls are TRBV7-8 and TRBJ2-2, with D possibly being TRBD1 (6 bases). The CDR3 has 17 amino acids. Trimming stripped 4 bases from V and 3 bases from J, with 18 bases between. CDR1 is SGHVS and CDR2 is FQNEAQ in the germline V gene. CDR3 nucleotides: TGTGCCAGCAGCTATATCCGAAAGGGGGTTCACACCGGGGAGCTGTTTTTT. This translates into CASSYIRKGVHTGELFF.

This clone was seen just once. The chain couples TRBV14 to TRBJ1-1, with 7 bases matching TRBD1. CDR1 SGHDN and CDR2 FVKESK come from the germline V gene. CDR3 length equals 14 residues. Losses at the gene ends were 4 bases for V and 1 base for J; bases not matched to a gene: 3. The CDR3, as DNA: TGTGCCAGCAGCCGCAGGACAGGGAACACTGAAGCTTTCTTT. As protein: CASSRRTGNTEAFF.

The DNA for the CDR3 is TGTGCCAGCAGCCTATCCGCGCGGAACTCCTACAATGAGCAGTTCTTC. It is translated as CASSLSARNSYNEQFF. The rearrangement uses TRBV7-9 and TRBJ2-1; D is unresolved. V gave up 5 bases and J gave up 0 bases, with 14 bases separating them. The CDR3 is 16 amino acids. Per germline, CDR1 SEHNR and CDR2 FQNEAQ (reference sequence).

The sample holds one count of this clone. The gene calls are TRBV6-4 and TRBJ2-1, with TRBD2 matching over 11 bases. Germline trimming cut 3 bases from V and 7 bases from J; bases unmatched to any gene: 2. CDR3 length: 14 amino acids. Germline V CDR1 and CDR2: MRHNA, SNTAGT. CDR3 coding DNA: TGTGCCAGCAGTGATCTAGCGGGAGGTAATGAGCAGTTCTTC. This codes for CASSDLAGGNEQFF.

The chain has TRBV27 and TRBJ2-5; 10 nucleotides agree with TRBD2. CDR1 and CDR2 (germline): MNHEY, SMNVEV (reference sequence). There are 16 residues in the CDR3. The trim removed 0 bases at V and 5 bases at J, leaving 6 bases unmatched. CDR3: CASSLSASGSTETQYF. In DNA, the CDR3 is TGTGCCAGCAGTTTATCGGCTAGCGGGAGCACTGAGACCCAGTACTTC.

Worth noting for this clone: At one end, the junction sequence differs from germline, possibly due to a read error. At the DNA level, this CDR3 is encoded by other sequences in the same sample as well. V usage is TRBV28 and J usage is TRBJ2-7; 12 bases fit TRBD1. Germline V gives CDR1 MDHEN, CDR2 SYDVKM. This CDR3 region has 14 residues. The CDR3 sequence: CASSAGQGAHEQYF. The CDR3 DNA follows: TGTGCCAGCAGTGCGGGACAGGGGGCGCACGAGCAATACTTC.

V is TRBV4-3 and J is TRBJ2-1; 15 bases agree with TRBD2. The V gene end was trimmed by 0 bases and the J gene end by 5 bases; junction bases not matched to a gene: 2. Per the germline V gene, CDR1 is LGHNA and CDR2 is YSLEER. This CDR3 contains 17 residues. The CDR3 reads CASSQDRTSGRDNEQFF. CDR3 bases: TGCGCCAGCAGCCAAGATCGGACTAGCGGGAGGGACAATGAGCAGTTCTTC.

This clone was seen once. The CDR3 here is CASRGDRGHTGELFF. CDR3 sequence (DNA): TGTGCCAGCAGGGGGGACAGGGGACACACCGGGGAGCTGTTTTTT. The chain couples TRBV27 to TRBJ2-2, with 10 bases matching TRBD1. V trimming: 6 bases; J trimming: 3 bases; junction bases outside the gene matches: 4. This CDR3 contains 15 residues. The germline V gene encodes CDR1 MNHEY and CDR2 SMNVEV (reference sequence).

This clone turned up a few times. The chain combines TRBV7-6 with TRBJ2-5, with 10 bases lining up with TRBD2. The V gene's germline CDR1 is SGHVS and CDR2 FNYEAQ. The CDR3 contains 16 residues. J gave up 8 bases and V 0 bases, and 9 bases lay outside the gene matches. CDR3 DNA: TGTGCCAGCAGCTTAGCTAGCGGGAGGACTAAGTACACCCAGTACTTC. Encoded protein: CASSLASGRTKYTQYF.

The chain employs TRBV4-3 and TRBJ2-3; 9 nucleotides line up with TRBD2. V lost 4 bases and J lost 4; bases outside the gene matches: 6. In germline, CDR1 is LGHNA, CDR2 YSLEER. This CDR3 is built from 15 residues. CDR3 loop: CASSLGTSSADTQYF. The CDR3 coding sequence is TGCGCCAGCAGCCTCGGGACTAGCTCCGCAGATACGCAGTATTTT.

The chain links TRBV5-4 to TRBJ1-2, with D uncertain. V lost 4 bases, J lost 2 bases, and 9 bases lay in between. CDR1 is SGHNT and CDR2 is YYREEE in the germline V gene (reference sequence). The CDR3 is made up of 13 amino acids. The CDR3 reads CASSSPLNYGYTF. The CDR3 region has the DNA TGTGCCAGCAGCAGCCCACTGAACTATGGCTACACCTTC.

This chain uses TRBV14 with TRBJ1-1; TRBD1 aligns across 7 bases. CDR1 and CDR2 from the germline V gene are SGHDN and FVKESK. CDR3 length equals 17 residues. Germline trimming cut 0 bases from V and 0 bases from J; bases unmatched to any gene: 7. CDR3: CASSQDSGQDMNTEAFF. DNA for the CDR3: TGTGCCAGCAGCCAAGATAGCGGACAGGATATGAACACTGAAGCTTTCTTT.

J is TRBJ2-2 and V is TRBV11-3, with TRBD1 matching 10 bases. Germline V gene sequence: CDR1 SGHNT, CDR2 YENEEA. The CDR3 contains 16 residues. Trimming removed 5 bases from V and 6 bases from J; junction bases left unmatched: 9. The CDR3 loop is CASSPGQGRGPGELFF. CDR3 sequence (DNA): TGTGCCAGCAGCCCGGGACAGGGGAGAGGTCCCGGGGAGCTGTTTTTT.

This chain joins TRBV12-5 and TRBJ2-3, with TRBD1 matching 9 bases. Per the germline V gene, CDR1 is LGHNT and CDR2 is FRNRAP. Unmatched junction bases numbered 11, after V lost 5 bases and J lost 2 bases. This CDR3 region has 17 residues. The chain's CDR3 is CASGLHRDRADTDTQYF. The DNA for the CDR3 is TGTGCTAGTGGTCTCCACCGGGACAGGGCCGACACAGATACGCAGTATTTT.

The gene calls are TRBV29-1 and TRBJ2-1; 8 nucleotides align to TRBD2. With 6 bases clipped from V and 5 bases from J, the junction kept 9 bases outside the gene matches. Germline CDR1 SQVTM, CDR2 ANQGSEA. The CDR3 covers 14 residues. CDR3 coding DNA: TGCAGCGTCGACCCAGCGGGAGACCACAATGAGCAGTTCTTC. The encoded protein is CSVDPAGDHNEQFF.

V and J are TRBV15 and TRBJ2-1, with D possibly TRBD2 on 5 matching bases. Trimming took off 2 bases at V and 2 bases at J, with 13 bases between the two ends. CDR1 is LNHNV and CDR2 is YYDKDF in the germline V gene (reference sequence). The CDR3 has 16 residues. This CDR3 reads CATSRPPSSTYNEQFF. The CDR3 DNA follows: TGTGCCACCAGCAGACCTCCTAGCTCTACCTACAATGAGCAGTTCTTC.

The rearrangement joins TRBV20-1 to TRBJ1-4, with D tentatively TRBD1 (5 bases). With 6 bases removed from V and 12 bases from J, the gap between germline ends came to 14 bases. Per germline, CDR1 DFQATT and CDR2 SNEGSKA (reference sequence). CDR3 length: 11 amino acids. Written as DNA, the CDR3 is TGCAGTGCGGTGGGGGGGGATGAACTGTTTTTT. Its protein is CSAVGGDELFF.

V usage is TRBV30 and J usage is TRBJ1-4; D gene unclear. This CDR3 contains 13 residues. The V and J ends lost 0 bases and 7 bases respectively, with 9 bases between them. Germline V lookup: CDR1 GTSNPN, CDR2 SVGIG (reference sequence). In nucleotides, the CDR3 is TGTGCCTGGAGTGTAAAAGGGAGTGAAAAACTGTTTTTT. As protein: CAWSVKGSEKLFF.

This chain uses TRBV5-1 with TRBJ2-1; no reliable D call. CDR3 length equals 17 residues. The germline V and J ends were trimmed by 2 bases and 2 bases, with 17 bases remaining between them. Germline loops: CDR1 SGHRS, CDR2 YFSETQ. The CDR3 spells CASSFLNLARPYNEQFF. The DNA for the CDR3 is TGCGCCAGCAGCTTCCTGAACCTTGCCAGGCCCTACAATGAGCAGTTCTTC.

The chain employs TRBV4-2 and TRBJ1-1, with D possibly being TRBD1 (6 bases). Trimming left V 3 bases short and J 7 bases short, with 21 bases between. Germline CDR1 is LGHNA and CDR2 is YNFKEQ. This CDR3 contains 16 residues. CDR3 region: CASSQAPGASPCEAFF. The DNA for the CDR3 is TGTGCCAGCAGCCAGGCCCCAGGGGCCAGTCCATGTGAAGCTTTCTTT.

This chain links TRBV5-4 with TRBJ2-2, with D hard to call. Looked up from germline, CDR1 is SGHNT and CDR2 is YYREEE (reference sequence). V was pared by 0 bases and J by 4 bases, with 7 bases between. The CDR3 has 14 residues. CDR3 region: CASSLGLITGELFF. The CDR3 DNA reads as TGTGCCAGCAGCTTGGGACTTATCACCGGGGAGCTGTTTTTT.

The chain carries TRBV4-1 and TRBJ2-2; TRBD1 aligns across 8 bases. V lost 4 bases to trimming and J lost 0 bases; unmatched junction nucleotides: 1. Germline V lookup: CDR1 MGHRA, CDR2 YSYEKL. This CDR3 spans 15 amino acids. The CDR3 sequence is CASSPTGANTGELFF. The CDR3 DNA reads TGCGCCAGCAGCCCGACAGGGGCGAACACCGGGGAGCTGTTTTTT.

The V call is TRBV12-5, the J call TRBJ2-7; TRBD1 matches 8 bases. CDR1 and CDR2 from the germline V gene are LGHNT and FRNRAP. Trimming took 7 bases from V and 5 from J; bases not matched to a gene: 10. The CDR3 extends over 14 amino acids. The CDR3 loop is CASALGQGRDEQYF. The CDR3 DNA is TGTGCTAGTGCCCTCGGACAGGGTAGGGACGAGCAGTACTTC.

This chain connects TRBV5-6 to TRBJ2-7; 7 positions match TRBD2. Germline loops: CDR1 SGHDT, CDR2 YYEEEE. Trimming cost V 5 bases and J 1 base; bases outside gene matches: 9. This CDR3 contains 15 residues. CDR3 amino acids: CASRAGGNRSYEQYF. CDR3 in DNA: TGTGCCAGCAGGGCCGGGGGGAATCGTTCCTACGAGCAGTACTTC.

The chain uses TRBV7-6 and TRBJ1-1, with a weak D call TRBD1 (5 bases). The germline V gene has CDR1 SGHVS and CDR2 FNYEAQ. With 5 bases removed from V and 3 bases from J, the gap between germline ends came to 13 bases. There are 14 residues in the CDR3. CDR3 amino acids: CASSRRTSDTEAFF. As DNA, the CDR3 is TGTGCCAGCAGCCGAAGGACATCGGACACTGAAGCTTTCTTT. Complete variable domain (other parts from reference TRBV7-6 and TRBJ1-1): GAGVSQSPRYKVTKRGQDVALRCDPISGHVSLYWYRQALGQGPEFLTYFNYEAQQDKSGLPNDRFSAERPEGSISTLTIQRTEQRDSAMYRCASSRRTSDTEAFFGQGTRLTVV.

This clone was recorded a few times. V usage is TRBV6-5 and J usage is TRBJ2-7; D perhaps matches TRBD2 (5 bases). Germline CDR1 and CDR2: MNHEY and SVGAGI. The CDR3 runs to 15 residues. The V gene lost 2 bases and the J gene lost 2 bases, with 13 bases spanning the gap. The DNA for the CDR3 is TGTGCCAGCAGTTACGACGGCGGGCCCCCCTACGAGCAGTACTTC. Encoded protein: CASSYDGGPPYEQYF.

V and J are TRBV4-3 and TRBJ2-6; D gene unclear. V gave up 4 bases and J gave up 0 bases, with 19 bases separating them. Per germline, CDR1 LGHNA and CDR2 YSLEER. CDR3 length: 19 residues. This CDR3 is CASSLYAAEPFSGANVLTF. The CDR3 region has the DNA TGCGCCAGCAGCCTTTACGCGGCCGAACCCTTCTCTGGGGCCAACGTCCTGACTTTC.

This chain links TRBV11-2 with TRBJ2-1, with 8 bases lining up with TRBD2. V lost 1 base to trimming and J lost 3 bases; unmatched junction nucleotides: 5. Germline CDR1 reads SGHAT; CDR2 reads FQNNGV. The CDR3 extends over 16 amino acids. DNA for the CDR3: TGTGCCAGCAGCTTAGTGCGCGGGAGGATCTACAATGAGCAGTTCTTC. Amino acids: CASSLVRGRIYNEQFF.